The entry that follows covers one T cell receptor beta chain sequence. Per the study methods: Reference gene primer amplification yielded estimated nucleated cell counts. TCRdb keeps only in-frame clones here, not all; method: immunoSEQ multiplex PCR. For V, J and clone size, that table is used; D and trimming come from the DNA. The sample lists around 99,000 clones, about 89% occurring once. This CDR3 contains 16 residues. The V end was cut by 5 bases, the J end by 6 bases, with 20 bases between. Germline values: CDR1 LNHDA, CDR2 SQIVND (reference sequence). This entry is derived from a study of blood T cell repertoires in COVID-19.

The sample was peripheral blood. The V call is TRBV19, the J call TRBJ2-1, with TRBD1 as a possible D gene (5 bases). This sequence was found in a man aged 35-49 years with active or convalescent COVID-19. CDR3 bases: TGTGCCAGTAGTCCGCTGGGCCCTTCTAGGGGCAATGAGCAGTTCTTC. Its translation is CASSPLGPSRGNEQFF.